Following are 15 T cell receptor beta chains from one sample sequenced in a study of Graves' ophthalmopathy and Graves' hyperthyroidism. Amplified material comprised TCR beta CDR3 regions derived from RNA transcripts. The first-round RT-PCR employed HTBI primers together with the Qiagen OneStep RT-PCR kit. A multiplex PCR was then performed as the second round. TCRdb reprocessed the multiplex PCR reads via MiXCR and lists one record per CDR3 protein. The data show about 660,000 distinct CDR3 sequences, with roughly two fifths seen just once and 3% to 3.5% held by the top ten. The sequenced sample was peripheral blood. The receptors shown here come from an adult man with Graves' ophthalmopathy.

This chain connects TRBV24-1 to TRBJ2-7; 8 nucleotides agree with TRBD2. This CDR3 spans 13 amino acids. V lost 9 bases to trimming and J lost 0 bases; unmatched junction nucleotides: 3. The germline V gene has CDR1 KGHDR and CDR2 SFDVKD. CDR3 loop: CATFGTSSYEQYF. The DNA of the CDR3 is TGTGCCACCTTCGGGACTAGCTCCTACGAGCAGTACTTC.

V is TRBV20-1 and J is TRBJ1-4, with D possibly matching TRBD1 (5 bases). Trimming left V 7 bases short and J 6 bases short, with 9 bases between. This CDR3 has 11 amino acids. Germline V CDR1 and CDR2: DFQATT, SNEGSKA (reference sequence). The CDR3 loop reads CSVGRDEKLFF. DNA for the CDR3: TGCAGTGTAGGCAGGGATGAAAAACTGTTTTTT.

The table lists this clonotype with a count of one. The conserved closing phenylalanine or tryptophan is absent in this CDR3, likely reflecting a read error. No DNA is shown, since the ends of the CDR3 on it are uncertain; the CDR3 is the one TCRdb lists. The chain couples TRBV2 to TRBJ2-2; the tabulated D call, TRBD1, remains unverified against the DNA. Germline assignment: CDR1 SNHLY and CDR2 FYNNEI. Including both end residues, the CDR3 is 8 amino acids long. The CDR3 here is CASRDRGG.

The V gene is TRBV25-1, the J gene TRBJ1-2; TRBD1 matches 11 bases. The CDR3 has 14 amino acids. J lost 8 bases, V lost 5 bases, and 7 bases had no gene match. Germline-derived CDR1 and CDR2 are MGHDK and SYGVNS. This CDR3 is CASSKGQGAYGYTF. The CDR3 nucleotides are TGTGCCAGCAGTAAAGGACAGGGGGCTTACGGCTACACCTTC.

The rearrangement links TRBV2 to TRBJ1-2; 7 nucleotides line up with TRBD1. CDR1 is SNHLY and CDR2 is FYNNEI in the germline V gene. This CDR3 contains 14 residues. The trim removed 6 bases at V and 4 bases at J, leaving 8 bases unmatched. The CDR3, as DNA: TGTGCCAGCAGACGCACAGGGGTTGGCTATGGCTACACCTTC. It is translated as CASRRTGVGYGYTF.

The chain joins TRBV15 to TRBJ1-2; the match to TRBD1 covers 8 bases. This CDR3 contains 13 residues. The germline gives CDR1 LNHNV, CDR2 YYDKDF (reference sequence). Trimming took 3 bases from V and 8 from J; bases not matched to a gene: 5. Here the CDR3 reads CATSRDRVNGYTF. In DNA, the CDR3 is TGTGCCACCAGCAGGGACAGGGTGAACGGCTACACCTTC.

The chain couples TRBV15 to TRBJ1-5, with D hard to call. Per germline, CDR1 LNHNV and CDR2 YYDKDF (reference sequence). This CDR3 comprises 15 residues. Between the trimmed V and J ends, which lost 3 bases and 2 bases, there was a span of 11 bases. CDR3 nucleotide sequence: TGTGCCACCAGCAGTCTCGGCCAGGGCAATCAGCCCCAGCATTTT. Translated, it gives CATSSLGQGNQPQHF.

The chain employs TRBV29-1 and TRBJ2-5; 13 bases align to TRBD2. The J call is doubtful: the DNA matches TRBJ2-1 better. This CDR3 region has 14 residues. CDR1 is SQVTM, CDR2 ANQGSEA, per germline. In DNA, the CDR3 is TGCAGCGTTGAAAAGCGACTAGCGGGAGGTGAGCAGTTCTTC. Amino acids: CSVEKRLAGGEQFF.

This clonotype was observed many times. The chain employs TRBV10-2 and TRBJ2-7, with a tentative D call TRBD1 (5 bases). Germline-derived CDR1 and CDR2 are WSHSY and SAAADI. The CDR3 runs 13 residues. Trimming left V 10 bases short and J 2 bases short, with 15 bases between. In nucleotides, the CDR3 is TGCGCCATCACGGACACTTCCACCTACGAGCAGTACTTC. The encoded protein is CAITDTSTYEQYF.

Here the CDR3 DNA reads TGTGCCACCAGTGATACACGGGACAGGGATGCGTACAATGAGCAGTTCTTC. Protein sequence: CATSDTRDRDAYNEQFF. This chain links TRBV24-1 with TRBJ2-1; TRBD1 aligns across 9 bases. CDR3 length: 17 amino acids. V lost 3 bases and J lost 4; bases outside the gene matches: 9. Germline lookup yields CDR1 KGHDR and CDR2 SFDVKD.

Regarding this clonotype: Just one base apart from a much larger clone, this may be a read error. This chain links TRBV7-2 with TRBJ1-3, with D perhaps TRBD1 (5 bases). The CDR3 runs 15 residues. Germline CDR1 reads SGHTA; CDR2 reads FQGNSA. CDR3: CASSFAGFSGNTTYF. In nucleotides, the CDR3 is TGTGCCAGCAGCTTTGCAGGGTTCTCTGGAAACACCACATATTTT.

The chain has TRBV7-6 and TRBJ2-7, with TRBD2 identical over 10 bases. The CDR3 consists of 15 residues. The V and J ends lost 1 base and 3 bases, in that order; junction bases with no gene match: 3. Germline V gives CDR1 SGHVS, CDR2 FNYEAQ. In DNA form, the CDR3 reads TGTGCCAGCAGCTTAGAAGCGGGGGGGAACTACGAGCAGTACTTC. This gives the protein CASSLEAGGNYEQYF.

Concerning this clonotype itself: A junction boundary mismatches the germline segment, possibly from a read error. V usage is TRBV10-3 and J usage is TRBJ1-5; D is perhaps TRBD1 (5 bases). This CDR3 comprises 13 residues. Germline V gives CDR1 ENHRY, CDR2 SYGVKD. The CDR3 sequence: CATSGEGQGPQHF. The CDR3 DNA sequence: TGTGCCACCAGTGGAGAGGGGCAGGGGCCCCAGCATTTT.

V and J are TRBV6-2 or TRBV6-3 and TRBJ1-2; a possible D gene is TRBD1 (6 bases). Trimming removed 5 bases at V and 10 bases at J, with 20 bases between. The CDR3 contains 14 residues. Germline assignment: CDR1 MNHEY and CDR2 SVGEGT. The CDR3 DNA sequence: TGTGCCAGCAGTCACGGACTTCAGGGGTTAGACTACACCTTC. It yields the protein CASSHGLQGLDYTF.

This clonotype was observed at least ten times. The CDR3 loop reads CASSQGLAGGPETQYF. CDR3 nucleotides: TGCGCCAGCAGCCAAGGGCTAGCGGGAGGGCCGGAGACCCAGTACTTC. The chain couples TRBV4-1 to TRBJ2-5; 12 bases are a match to TRBD2. The CDR3 consists of 16 residues. V shed 1 base and J 5 bases; nucleotides not matched to a gene: 5. Germline lookup yields CDR1 MGHRA and CDR2 YSYEKL.